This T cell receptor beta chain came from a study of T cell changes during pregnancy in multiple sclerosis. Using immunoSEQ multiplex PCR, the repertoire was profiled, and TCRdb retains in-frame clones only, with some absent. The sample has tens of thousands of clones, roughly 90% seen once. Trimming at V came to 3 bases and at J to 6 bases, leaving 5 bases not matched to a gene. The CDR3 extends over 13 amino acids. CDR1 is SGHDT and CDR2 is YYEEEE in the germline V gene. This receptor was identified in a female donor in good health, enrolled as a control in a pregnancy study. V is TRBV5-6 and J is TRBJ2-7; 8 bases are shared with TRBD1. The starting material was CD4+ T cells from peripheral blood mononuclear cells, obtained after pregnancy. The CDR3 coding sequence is TGTGCCAGCAGCTGGACAGGGATGGCCGAGCAGTACTTC. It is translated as CASSWTGMAEQYF.